This T cell receptor beta chain comes out of a study of blood T cell repertoires in COVID-19. Germline CDR1 is ENHRY and CDR2 is SYGVKD. Trimming took 6 bases from V and 0 from J, leaving 9 bases between them. The CDR3 consists of 13 residues. Sequenced by immunoSEQ multiplex PCR; TCRdb stores in-frame clones only, minus some. The data show 200,000 to 300,000 clones, around 90% seen once. This clonotype was sampled from a woman between 70 and 85 years old with active or convalescent COVID-19. The gene calls are TRBV10-3 and TRBJ2-7; D is perhaps TRBD1 (6 bases). Material for sequencing was peripheral blood. The CDR3 here is CAISPGDSYEQYF. The CDR3 region has the DNA TGTGCCATCAGCCCAGGGGACTCCTACGAGCAGTACTTC.